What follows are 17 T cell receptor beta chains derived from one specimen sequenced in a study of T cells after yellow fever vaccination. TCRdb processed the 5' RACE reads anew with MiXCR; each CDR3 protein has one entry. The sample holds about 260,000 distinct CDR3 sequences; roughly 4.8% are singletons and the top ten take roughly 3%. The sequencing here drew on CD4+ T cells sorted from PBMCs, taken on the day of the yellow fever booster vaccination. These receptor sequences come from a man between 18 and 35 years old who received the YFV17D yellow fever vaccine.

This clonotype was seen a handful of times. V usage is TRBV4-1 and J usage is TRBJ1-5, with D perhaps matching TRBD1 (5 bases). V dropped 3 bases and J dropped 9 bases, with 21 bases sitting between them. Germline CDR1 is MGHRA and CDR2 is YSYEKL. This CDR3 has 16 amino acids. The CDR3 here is CASSHGTGTGGGPQHF. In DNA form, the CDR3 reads TGCGCCAGCAGCCACGGAACAGGCACGGGTGGCGGGCCCCAGCATTTT.

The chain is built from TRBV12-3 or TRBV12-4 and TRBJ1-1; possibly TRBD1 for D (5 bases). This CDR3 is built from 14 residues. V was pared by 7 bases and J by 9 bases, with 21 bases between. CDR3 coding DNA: TGTGCCAGCACCAACCCCGGGGCAGGGACGAAAGCTTTCTTT. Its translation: CASTNPGAGTKAFF.

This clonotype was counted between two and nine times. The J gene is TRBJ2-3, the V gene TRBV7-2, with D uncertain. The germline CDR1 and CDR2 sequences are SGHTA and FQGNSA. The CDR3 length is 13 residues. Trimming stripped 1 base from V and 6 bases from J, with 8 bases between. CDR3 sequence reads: CASSLGYLDTQYF. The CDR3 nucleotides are TGTGCCAGCAGCTTAGGATACTTGGATACGCAGTATTTT.

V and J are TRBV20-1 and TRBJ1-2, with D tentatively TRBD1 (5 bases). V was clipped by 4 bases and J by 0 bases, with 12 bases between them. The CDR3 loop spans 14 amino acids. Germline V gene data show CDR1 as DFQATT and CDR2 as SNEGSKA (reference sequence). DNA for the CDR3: TGCAGTGCTACCCGACAGTTAGCTAACTATGGCTACACCTTC. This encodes CSATRQLANYGYTF.

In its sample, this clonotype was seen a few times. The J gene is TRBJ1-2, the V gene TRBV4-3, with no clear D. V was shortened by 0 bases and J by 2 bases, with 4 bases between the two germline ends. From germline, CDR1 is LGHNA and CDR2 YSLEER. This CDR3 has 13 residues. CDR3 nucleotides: TGCGCCAGCAGCCAAGAACAGAACTATGGCTACACCTTC. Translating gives CASSQEQNYGYTF.

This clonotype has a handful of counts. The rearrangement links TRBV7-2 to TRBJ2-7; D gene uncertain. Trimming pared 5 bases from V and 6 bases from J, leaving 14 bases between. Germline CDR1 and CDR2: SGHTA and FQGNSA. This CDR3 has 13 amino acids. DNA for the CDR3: TGTGCCAGCAGCCTCAACTTAACGCCCGAGCAGTACTTC. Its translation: CASSLNLTPEQYF.

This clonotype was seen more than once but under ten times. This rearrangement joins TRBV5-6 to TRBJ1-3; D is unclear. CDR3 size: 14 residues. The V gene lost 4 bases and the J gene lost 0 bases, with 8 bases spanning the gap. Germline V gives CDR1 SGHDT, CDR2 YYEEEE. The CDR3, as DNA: TGTGCCAGCAGCCGGGCAGGCTCTGGAAACACCATATATTTT. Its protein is CASSRAGSGNTIYF.

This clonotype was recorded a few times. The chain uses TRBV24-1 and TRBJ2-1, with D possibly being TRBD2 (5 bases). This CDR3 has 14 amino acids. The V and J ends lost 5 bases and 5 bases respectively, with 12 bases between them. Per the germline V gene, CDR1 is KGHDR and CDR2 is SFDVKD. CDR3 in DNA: TGTGCCACCAGTGCCGGACTGCCGAACAATGAGCAGTTCTTC. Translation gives CATSAGLPNNEQFF.

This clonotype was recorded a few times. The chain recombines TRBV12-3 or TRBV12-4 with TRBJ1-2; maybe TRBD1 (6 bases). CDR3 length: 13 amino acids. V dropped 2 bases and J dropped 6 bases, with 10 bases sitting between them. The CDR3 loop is CASSLTGRHGYTF. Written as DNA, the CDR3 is TGTGCCAGCAGTTTAACAGGGAGGCATGGCTACACCTTC.

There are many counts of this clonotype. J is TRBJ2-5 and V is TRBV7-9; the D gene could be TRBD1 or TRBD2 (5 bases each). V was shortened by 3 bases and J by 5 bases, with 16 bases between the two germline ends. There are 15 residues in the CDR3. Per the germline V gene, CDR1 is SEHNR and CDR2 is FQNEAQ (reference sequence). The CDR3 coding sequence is TGTGCCAGCAGCTTGCAGTATGAGGGGCTCGAGACCCAGTACTTC. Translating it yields CASSLQYEGLETQYF.

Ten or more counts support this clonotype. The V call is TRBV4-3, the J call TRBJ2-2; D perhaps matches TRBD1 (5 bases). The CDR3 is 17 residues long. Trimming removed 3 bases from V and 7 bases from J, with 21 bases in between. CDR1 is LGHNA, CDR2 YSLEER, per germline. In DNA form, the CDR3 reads TGCGCCAGCAGCCACACCCTAACCGACAGATTTGGCGGGGAGCTGTTTTTT. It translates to CASSHTLTDRFGGELFF.

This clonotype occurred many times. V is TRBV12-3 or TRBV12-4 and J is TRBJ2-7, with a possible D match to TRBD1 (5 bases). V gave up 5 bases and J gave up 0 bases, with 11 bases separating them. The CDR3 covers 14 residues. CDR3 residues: CASSPTGSSYEQYF. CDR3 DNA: TGTGCCAGCAGTCCCACAGGCAGCTCCTACGAGCAGTACTTC.

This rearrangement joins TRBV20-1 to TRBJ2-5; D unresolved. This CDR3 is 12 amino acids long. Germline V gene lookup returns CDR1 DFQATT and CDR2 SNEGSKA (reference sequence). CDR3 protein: CSFRRTQETQYF. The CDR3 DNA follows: TGCAGCTTCAGGCGGACCCAAGAGACCCAGTACTTC.

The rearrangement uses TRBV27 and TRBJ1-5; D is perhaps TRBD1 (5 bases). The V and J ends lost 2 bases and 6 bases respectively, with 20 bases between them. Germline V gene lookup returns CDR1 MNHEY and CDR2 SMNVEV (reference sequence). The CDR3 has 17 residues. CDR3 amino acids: CASSLTPGPATGQPQHF. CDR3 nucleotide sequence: TGTGCCAGCAGTTTAACTCCGGGACCCGCTACGGGTCAGCCCCAGCATTTT.

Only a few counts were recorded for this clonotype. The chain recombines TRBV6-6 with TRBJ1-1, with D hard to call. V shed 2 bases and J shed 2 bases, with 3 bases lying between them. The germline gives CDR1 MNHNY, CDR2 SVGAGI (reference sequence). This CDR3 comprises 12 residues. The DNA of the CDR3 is TGTGCCAGCAGTTACGCCAACACTGAAGCTTTCTTT. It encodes CASSYANTEAFF.

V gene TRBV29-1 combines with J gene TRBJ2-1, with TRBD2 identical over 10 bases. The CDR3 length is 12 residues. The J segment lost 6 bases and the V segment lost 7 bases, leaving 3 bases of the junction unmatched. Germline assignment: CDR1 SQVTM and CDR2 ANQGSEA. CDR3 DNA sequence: TGCAGCGGACTAGCGGGTCCCAATGAGCAGTTCTTC. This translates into CSGLAGPNEQFF.

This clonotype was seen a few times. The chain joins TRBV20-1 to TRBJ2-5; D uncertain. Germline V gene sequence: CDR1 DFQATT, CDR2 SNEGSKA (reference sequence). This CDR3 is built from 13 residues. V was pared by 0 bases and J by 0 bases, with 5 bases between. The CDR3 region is CSARENNQETQYF. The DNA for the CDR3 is TGCAGTGCTAGAGAGAACAACCAAGAGACCCAGTACTTC.